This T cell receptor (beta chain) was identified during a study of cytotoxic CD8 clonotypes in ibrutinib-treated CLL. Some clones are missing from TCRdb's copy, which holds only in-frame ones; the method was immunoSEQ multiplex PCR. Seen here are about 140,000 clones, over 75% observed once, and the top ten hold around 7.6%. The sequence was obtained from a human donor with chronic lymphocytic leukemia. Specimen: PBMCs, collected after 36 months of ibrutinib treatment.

The chain's CDR3 is CASSPLGGVYNSPLHF. CDR3 DNA: TGTGCCAGCAGCCCTCTTGGGGGGGTCTATAATTCACCCCTCCACTTT. The chain employs TRBV9 and TRBJ1-6; possible D gene TRBD1, 5 bases. CDR3 size: 16 residues. V shed 4 bases and J shed 3 bases, with 14 bases lying between them. The germline V gene has CDR1 SGDLS and CDR2 YYNGEE. Full variable domain (remainder filled in from reference TRBV9 and TRBJ1-6): DSGVTQTPKHLITATGQRVTLRCSPRSGDLSVYWYQQSLDQGLQFLIQYYNGEERAKGNILERFSAQQFPDLHSELNLSSLELGDSALYFCASSPLGGVYNSPLHFGNGTRLTVT.